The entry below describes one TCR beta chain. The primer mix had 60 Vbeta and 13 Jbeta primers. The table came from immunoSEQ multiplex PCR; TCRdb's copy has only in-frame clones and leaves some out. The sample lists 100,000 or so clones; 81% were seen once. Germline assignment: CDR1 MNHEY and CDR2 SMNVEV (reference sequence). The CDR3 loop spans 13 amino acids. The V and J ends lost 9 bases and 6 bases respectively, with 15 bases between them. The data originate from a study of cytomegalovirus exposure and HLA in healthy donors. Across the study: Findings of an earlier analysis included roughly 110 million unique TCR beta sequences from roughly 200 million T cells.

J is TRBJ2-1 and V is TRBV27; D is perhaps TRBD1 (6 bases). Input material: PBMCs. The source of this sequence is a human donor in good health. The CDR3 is CASRHDRLNEQFF. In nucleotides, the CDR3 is TGTGCCAGTCGACACGACAGGCTCAATGAGCAGTTCTTC.